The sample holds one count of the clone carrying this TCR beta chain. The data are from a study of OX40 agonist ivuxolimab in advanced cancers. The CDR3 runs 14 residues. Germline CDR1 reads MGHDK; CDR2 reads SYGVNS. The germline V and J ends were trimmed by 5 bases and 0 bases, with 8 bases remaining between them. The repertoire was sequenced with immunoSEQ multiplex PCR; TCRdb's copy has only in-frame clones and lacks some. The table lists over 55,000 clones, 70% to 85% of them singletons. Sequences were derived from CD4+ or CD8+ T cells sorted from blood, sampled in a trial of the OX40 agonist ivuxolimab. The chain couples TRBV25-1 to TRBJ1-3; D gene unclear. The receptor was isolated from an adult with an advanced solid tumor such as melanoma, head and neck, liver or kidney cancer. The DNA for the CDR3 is TGTGCCAGCAGTTCCCATAACTCTGGAAACACCATATATTTT. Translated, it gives CASSSHNSGNTIYF.